This TCR beta chain comes out of a study of spatial heterogeneity in lung cancer. For the study at large: Median follow-up for sequenced PBMC samples was roughly two years after resection, when such samples existed. Whole-study findings and limits: Whereas they appeared in blood less at follow-up, ubiquitous expanded tumor TCRs appeared there more at resection.

The time point denotes: blood at routine non-recurrence follow-up after resection. No cells were sorted before sequencing. The whole RNA sequenced was extracted from tumor, nontumor lung or frozen PBMC. This CDR3 is 12 amino acids long. CDR1 is SGHTA and CDR2 is FQGNSA in the germline V gene. Trimming left V 5 bases short and J 5 bases short, with 7 bases between. This clonotype was observed many times. Its antigen is not known. In the library, each TCR cDNA molecule bore its own unique molecular identifier. TCRdb re-called the 5' RACE reads with MiXCR, one entry per CDR3 protein. The table records under 150,000 distinct CDR3 sequences, about 12% of them present only once.

The sequencing used PBMCs, collected at follow-up. The sequence derives from a male donor with early-stage non-small cell lung cancer. The gene calls are TRBV7-2 and TRBJ2-1; D is unresolved. The CDR3 DNA follows: TGTGCCAGCAGCCATCCTAACAATGAGCAGTTCTTC. Encoded protein: CASSHPNNEQFF.